Below, one T cell receptor (beta chain) is given with its context. Its target is not known. Profiled with immunoSEQ multiplex PCR; TCRdb holds only in-frame clones, not every one. The repertoire holds approximately 19,000 clones, with roughly 80% as singletons. This entry comes from a study of T cells in tumors after PD-1 blockade. About the study: Patients had no prior checkpoint blockade, systemic immunosuppressants, or anti-cancer therapy within 4 weeks. Mean per blood sample: some 120,000 templates (roughly 22,000-270,000), about 40,000 unique clonotypes.

Study-wide points: Blood contained approximately 41% of the tumor's TCR clonotypes.

Tumor or blood genomic DNA was sequenced, with inputs of about 616 ng to 6,004 ng. This specimen was PBMCs, taken after anti-PD-1 therapy. This clonotype originated in a human donor with advanced basal cell or squamous cell carcinoma (not recorded which).

This CDR3 reads CASSISGRRVEQFF. CDR3 nucleotide sequence: TGCGCCAGCAGCATCAGCGGGAGGAGGGTTGAGCAGTTCTTC. This sequence joins TRBV5-1 and TRBJ2-1, with 9 nucleotides matching TRBD2. This CDR3 contains 14 residues. V was clipped by 4 bases and J by 9 bases; unmatched bases: 8. The V gene's germline CDR1 is SGHRS and CDR2 YFSETQ.